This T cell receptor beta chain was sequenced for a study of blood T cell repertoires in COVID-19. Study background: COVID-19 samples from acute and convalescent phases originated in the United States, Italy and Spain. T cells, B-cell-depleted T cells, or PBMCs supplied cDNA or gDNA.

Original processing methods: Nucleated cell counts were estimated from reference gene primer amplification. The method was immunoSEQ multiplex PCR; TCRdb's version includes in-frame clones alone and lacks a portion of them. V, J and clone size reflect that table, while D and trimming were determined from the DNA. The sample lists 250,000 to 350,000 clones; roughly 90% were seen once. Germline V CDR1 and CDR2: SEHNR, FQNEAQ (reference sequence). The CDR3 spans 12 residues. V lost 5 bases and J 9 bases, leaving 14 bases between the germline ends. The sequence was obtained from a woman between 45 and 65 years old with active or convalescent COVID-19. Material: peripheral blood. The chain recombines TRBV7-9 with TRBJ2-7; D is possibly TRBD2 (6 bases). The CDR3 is CASSPDKGGQYF. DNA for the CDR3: TGTGCCAGCAGCCCGGATAAGGGAGGGCAGTACTTC.